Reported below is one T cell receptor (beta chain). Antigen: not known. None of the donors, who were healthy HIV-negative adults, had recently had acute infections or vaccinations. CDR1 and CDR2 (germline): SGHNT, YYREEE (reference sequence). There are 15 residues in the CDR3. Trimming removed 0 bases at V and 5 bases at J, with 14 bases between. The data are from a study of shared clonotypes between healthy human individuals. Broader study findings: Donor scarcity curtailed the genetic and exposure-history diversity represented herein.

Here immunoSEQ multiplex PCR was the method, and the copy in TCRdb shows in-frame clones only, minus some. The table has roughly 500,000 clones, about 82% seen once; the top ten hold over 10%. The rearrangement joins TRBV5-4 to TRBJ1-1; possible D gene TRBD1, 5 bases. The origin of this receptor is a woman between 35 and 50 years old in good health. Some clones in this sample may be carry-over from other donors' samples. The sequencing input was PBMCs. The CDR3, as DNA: TGTGCCAGCAGCTTGGATCGATGGGGGGGTACTGAAGCTTTCTTT. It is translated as CASSLDRWGGTEAFF.